Shown below are 32 T cell receptor beta chains from a single sample sequenced in a study of T-cell reconstitution after alpha-beta-depleted transplantation in children. As it was prepared, the TCRbeta library received unique molecular identifiers. From the PCR reads, TCRdb called clonotypes with MiXCR, one entry per CDR3 protein. Of about 230,000 distinct CDR3 sequences listed, about 9.2% are singletons. The source material was PBMCs from the stem cell graft donor, sampled from the stem cell graft. The source is a human donor who donated a stem cell graft to a child with acute lymphoblastic leukemia.

The V call is TRBV7-2, the J call TRBJ1-1, with D perhaps matching TRBD1 (5 bases). This CDR3 is 13 amino acids long. Trimming pared 2 bases from V and 4 bases from J, leaving 8 bases between. The germline gives CDR1 SGHTA, CDR2 FQGNSA. In DNA, the CDR3 is TGTGCCAGCAGCTTAAGGGACGGCACTGAAGCTTTCTTT. This codes for CASSLRDGTEAFF.

The V gene is TRBV12-3 or TRBV12-4, the J gene TRBJ1-1, with TRBD1 identical over 9 bases. CDR3 length: 17 amino acids. Losses at the gene ends were 5 bases for V and 3 bases for J; bases not matched to a gene: 13. CDR3 protein: CASSPGQGYGVDTEAFF. The CDR3, as DNA: TGTGCCAGCAGTCCCGGACAGGGGTATGGAGTAGACACTGAAGCTTTCTTT.

This clonotype was counted between two and nine times. CDR3 in amino acids: CASSFLDITGRPSPLHF. DNA for the CDR3: TGCGCCAGCAGCTTCCTCGATATTACAGGGAGGCCTTCACCCCTCCACTTT. The rearrangement joins TRBV5-1 to TRBJ1-6, with D possibly matching TRBD1 (6 bases). The CDR3 extends over 17 amino acids. V lost 2 bases to trimming and J lost 9 bases, with 21 bases between them. Germline lookup yields CDR1 SGHRS and CDR2 YFSETQ.

The chain links TRBV3-1 to TRBJ2-7; no clear D gene. The CDR3 runs 15 residues. Trimming took off 5 bases at V and 2 bases at J, with 16 bases between the two ends. CDR1 LGHDT and CDR2 YNNKEL come from the germline V gene (reference sequence). DNA of the CDR3: TGTGCCAGCAGCTCGCGCGAATCAGGACCCTACGAGCAGTACTTC. It translates to CASSSRESGPYEQYF.

This clonotype was recorded at least ten times. The chain joins TRBV15 to TRBJ2-7; D is tentatively TRBD1 or TRBD2 (6 bases each). Germline V gene data show CDR1 as LNHNV and CDR2 as YYDKDF (reference sequence). V was cut by 2 bases and J by 3 bases, with 17 bases left in between. This CDR3 spans 16 amino acids. The CDR3 loop is CATSRSVGGRLYEQYF. CDR3 in DNA: TGTGCCACCAGCAGAAGTGTTGGGGGGCGCCTCTACGAGCAGTACTTC.

This clonotype appeared a few times. The rearrangement links TRBV6-5 to TRBJ1-2; D ambiguous. CDR1 is MNHEY, CDR2 SVGAGI, per germline. V was clipped by 6 bases and J by 0 bases, with 8 bases between them. This CDR3 is built from 13 residues. The CDR3 DNA reads TGTGCCAGCAGGTCAGAGTCTAACTATGGCTACACCTTC. Protein product: CASRSESNYGYTF.

This clonotype was seen ten or more times. The chain couples TRBV24-1 to TRBJ2-3, with TRBD2 as a possible D gene (5 bases). CDR1 is KGHDR and CDR2 is SFDVKD in the germline V gene. V dropped 5 bases and J dropped 2 bases, with 19 bases sitting between them. CDR3 length equals 17 residues. The chain's CDR3 is CATSGTRGTVSTDTQYF. The CDR3, as DNA: TGTGCCACCAGTGGGACTCGTGGAACGGTTTCCACAGATACGCAGTATTTT.

This clonotype was observed many times. This chain connects TRBV12-3 or TRBV12-4 to TRBJ2-7; a weak D match, TRBD1 (5 bases). This CDR3 has 16 amino acids. The V end lost 2 bases, the J end lost 3 bases, and 17 bases lay between the germline ends. CDR3 residues: CASSLKISQGIYEQYF. For the CDR3, the DNA is TGTGCCAGCAGTTTAAAGATTAGTCAGGGAATCTACGAGCAGTACTTC.

This clonotype was seen many times. The rearrangement joins TRBV4-2 to TRBJ2-3; 7 bases match TRBD2. Losses at the gene ends were 2 bases for V and 2 bases for J; bases not matched to a gene: 10. Looked up from germline, CDR1 is LGHNA and CDR2 is YNFKEQ. The CDR3 totals 17 residues. The CDR3: CASSQLSTSSYTDTQYF. DNA for the CDR3: TGTGCCAGCAGCCAACTCTCGACTAGCTCCTACACAGATACGCAGTATTTT.

The genes are TRBV10-1 and TRBJ2-3; 7 nucleotides agree with TRBD2. After removal of 5 bases from V and 6 bases from J, the junction contained 8 bases not matched to a gene. The germline V gene encodes CDR1 WNHNN and CDR2 SYGVQD (reference sequence). The CDR3 runs 14 residues. The CDR3 DNA reads TGCGCCAGCAGTACCGGACTTAGCGGGGATACGCAGTATTTT. Translating gives CASSTGLSGDTQYF.

This clonotype was found many times. V is TRBV7-9 and J is TRBJ2-1, with D perhaps matching TRBD2 (6 bases). The CDR3 is made up of 17 amino acids. V was pared by 1 base and J by 4 bases, with 17 bases between. CDR1 SEHNR and CDR2 FQNEAQ come from the germline V gene (reference sequence). For the CDR3, the DNA is TGTGCCAGCAGCTTAGTATCCCGCGGGGCGAATTACAATGAGCAGTTCTTC. Translating gives CASSLVSRGANYNEQFF.

The chain combines TRBV4-1 with TRBJ2-1; unclear D gene. V gave up 0 bases and J gave up 5 bases, with 20 bases separating them. The CDR3 has 18 amino acids. From germline, CDR1 is MGHRA and CDR2 YSYEKL. The CDR3 is CASSQDRRTPLMNNEQFF. DNA for the CDR3: TGCGCCAGCAGCCAAGATAGAAGGACCCCCTTAATGAACAATGAGCAGTTCTTC.

This clonotype has a handful of counts. The chain joins TRBV20-1 to TRBJ2-1; D may be TRBD2 (5 bases). Trimming left V 6 bases short and J 5 bases short, with 17 bases between. Germline V gives CDR1 DFQATT, CDR2 SNEGSKA (reference sequence). The CDR3 is made up of 14 amino acids. CDR3 amino acids: CSAPGLFGHNEQFF. In nucleotides, the CDR3 is TGCAGTGCCCCGGGATTGTTCGGACACAATGAGCAGTTCTTC.

This clonotype has at least ten counts. This rearrangement joins TRBV5-1 to TRBJ1-4; D gene unclear. Trimming pared 2 bases from V and 8 bases from J, leaving 10 bases between. The CDR3 has 13 residues. CDR1 and CDR2 (germline): SGHRS, YFSETQ. In nucleotides, the CDR3 is TGCGCCAGCAGCTTAAGCTCCGGGGAAAAACTGTTTTTT. Translated, it gives CASSLSSGEKLFF.

The chain employs TRBV30 and TRBJ1-3; weak D call: TRBD1 (5 bases). Germline CDR1 GTSNPN, CDR2 SVGIG (reference sequence). Trimming cost V 3 bases and J 2 bases, with 8 bases left between them. This CDR3 has 13 residues. CDR3 DNA: TGTGCCTGGAGGCAGGGACCTGGAAACACCATATATTTT. Amino acids: CAWRQGPGNTIYF. The full variable domain, with the rest looked up from reference TRBV30 and TRBJ1-3, is SQTIHQWPATLVQPVGSPLSLECTVEGTSNPNLYWYRQAAGRGLQLLFYSVGIGQISSEVPQNLSASRPQDRQFILSSKKLLLSDSGFYLCAWRQGPGNTIYFGEGSWLTVV.

The V and J genes are TRBV12-3 or TRBV12-4 and TRBJ2-2, with D unclear. V lost 10 bases to trimming and J lost 0 bases, with 12 bases between them. The CDR3 consists of 14 residues. The CDR3 DNA follows: TGTGCCACCTCAAGGAGCCCGAACACCGGGGAGCTGTTTTTT. This gives the protein CATSRSPNTGELFF.

There are many counts of this clonotype. This chain joins TRBV5-6 and TRBJ1-5; 7 bases are a match to TRBD1. V was clipped by 4 bases and J by 0 bases; unmatched bases: 7. CDR3 length equals 16 residues. Germline assignment: CDR1 SGHDT and CDR2 YYEEEE. This CDR3 reads CASSEGADDSNQPQHF. CDR3 DNA sequence: TGTGCCAGCAGCGAGGGGGCAGATGATAGCAATCAGCCCCAGCATTTT.

The chain links TRBV3-1 to TRBJ1-2; D ambiguous. CDR3 length: 12 residues. Germline CDR1 and CDR2: LGHDT and YNNKEL (reference sequence). V lost 0 bases and J 4 bases, leaving 3 bases between the germline ends. The CDR3: CASSQETYGYTF. CDR3 sequence (DNA): TGTGCCAGCAGCCAAGAGACCTATGGCTACACCTTC.

Only a few counts were recorded for this clonotype. This chain uses TRBV10-3 with TRBJ2-7; 9 positions agree with TRBD1. The V gene end was trimmed by 10 bases and the J gene end by 5 bases; junction bases not matched to a gene: 12. The CDR3 is 14 amino acids. CDR1 is ENHRY and CDR2 is SYGVKD in the germline V gene. The CDR3 DNA sequence: TGTGCCACCAGAGGGGACAGGGATAACAACGAGCAGTACTTC. Translation: CATRGDRDNNEQYF.

This clonotype was counted only a few times. This chain links TRBV5-1 with TRBJ2-1, with D uncertain. The germline V gene encodes CDR1 SGHRS and CDR2 YFSETQ. CDR3 length: 14 amino acids. V lost 0 bases, J lost 9 bases, and 13 bases lay in between. CDR3 coding DNA: TGCGCCAGCAGCTTGGATACTGCCCTGGGTGAGCAGTTCTTC. Amino acids: CASSLDTALGEQFF.

The CDR3 region is CASSLAGGGAPQFF. The DNA of the CDR3 is TGTGCCAGCAGCTTAGCTGGAGGGGGGGCCCCCCAGTTCTTC. The V and J genes are TRBV11-3 and TRBJ2-1; a weak D match, TRBD2 (7 bases). The CDR3 has 14 residues. Germline CDR1 is SGHNT and CDR2 is YENEEA. Trimming removed 1 base at V and 13 bases at J, with 17 bases between.

This clonotype was seen repeatedly, ten times or more. The chain links TRBV12-3 or TRBV12-4 to TRBJ2-5; TRBD1 agrees at 10 bases. Trimming cost V 5 bases and J 7 bases; bases outside gene matches: 10. The CDR3 is made up of 15 amino acids. The CDR3 region has the DNA TGTGCCAGCAGTCAGACAGGGGGCGGTTCAGGGACCCAGTACTTC. Residues: CASSQTGGGSGTQYF.

This clonotype came up a few times. This chain connects TRBV10-3 to TRBJ2-7, with 8 bases fitting TRBD1. The CDR3 totals 14 residues. Germline V gene data show CDR1 as ENHRY and CDR2 as SYGVKD. J gave up 3 bases and V 2 bases, and 3 bases lay outside the gene matches. CDR3 protein: CAISETTGGYEQYF. In nucleotides, the CDR3 is TGTGCCATCAGTGAGACCACAGGGGGCTACGAGCAGTACTTC.

The chain employs TRBV5-5 and TRBJ1-4, with 7 bases lining up with TRBD1. The CDR3 consists of 17 residues. V lost 3 bases, J lost 8 bases, and 16 bases stayed unmatched. Germline lookup yields CDR1 SGHKS and CDR2 YYEKEE (reference sequence). CDR3 sequence reads: CASSSPGQQGLKEKLFF. The CDR3 region has the DNA TGTGCCAGCAGCTCACCGGGACAGCAGGGGCTAAAGGAAAAACTGTTTTTT. Variable domain in full (rest from reference TRBV5-5 and TRBJ1-4): DAGVTQSPTHLIKTRGQQVTLRCSPISGHKSVSWYQQVLGQGPQFIFQYYEKEERGRGNFPDRFSARQFPNYSSELNVNALLLGDSALYLCASSSPGQQGLKEKLFFGSGTQLSVL.

This clonotype turned up a few times. The CDR3 region has the DNA TGCGCCAGCAGCTTAGGTCTTGTCAGCTTGGAGACAGATACGCAGTATTTT. Its protein product is CASSLGLVSLETDTQYF. The chain employs TRBV5-1 and TRBJ2-3; D not certain. V was pared by 2 bases and J by 3 bases, with 19 bases between. CDR1 is SGHRS, CDR2 YFSETQ, per germline. The CDR3 has 17 residues.

On this clonotype: Possible read error: a much larger clone is one base away. J is TRBJ2-3 and V is TRBV12-3 or TRBV12-4; TRBD1 or TRBD2 may be the D gene (5 bases each). CDR3 length equals 14 residues. CDR3 loop: CASSLSGTTDMQYF. The CDR3, as DNA: TGTGCCAGCAGTTTATCCGGGACCACAGATATGCAGTATTTT.

This clonotype was counted at least ten times. The chain employs TRBV10-3 and TRBJ1-5, with D uncertain. This CDR3 contains 14 residues. Germline V gene sequence: CDR1 ENHRY, CDR2 SYGVKD. The V end was cut by 3 bases, the J end by 3 bases, with 9 bases between. The CDR3, as DNA: TGTGCCATCAGTGAAGTACGGGACAATCAGCCCCAGCATTTT. Translated: CAISEVRDNQPQHF.

This clonotype was seen a few times. The chain carries TRBV20-1 and TRBJ2-6; D is unresolved. V was trimmed by 6 bases and J by 1 base, leaving 10 bases between them. This CDR3 has 14 residues. Germline V gene lookup returns CDR1 DFQATT and CDR2 SNEGSKA (reference sequence). The chain's CDR3 is CSALRESGANVLTF. The CDR3 nucleotides read TGCAGTGCACTAAGGGAATCTGGGGCCAACGTCCTGACTTTC.

This clonotype was counted only a few times. The chain combines TRBV5-6 with TRBJ1-2; TRBD1 agrees at 9 bases. Trimming took 2 bases from V and 8 from J; bases not matched to a gene: 16. The CDR3 has 17 amino acids. Per germline, CDR1 SGHDT and CDR2 YYEEEE. CDR3 sequence (DNA): TGTGCCAGCAGCTTTCTCTCCCCGGGACAGGGTTTACACGGCTACACCTTC. It encodes CASSFLSPGQGLHGYTF. Based on the CDR3 plus reference TRBV5-6 and TRBJ1-2, the full variable domain is DAGVTQSPTHLIKTRGQQVTLRCSPKSGHDTVSWYQQALGQGPQFIFQYYEEEERQRGNFPDRFSGHQFPNYSSELNVNALLLGDSALYLCASSFLSPGQGLHGYTFGSGTRLTVV.

This clonotype was found many times. V and J are TRBV24-1 and TRBJ2-3; maybe TRBD2 (5 bases). V gave up 3 bases and J gave up 4 bases, with 10 bases separating them. The CDR3 totals 14 residues. In germline, CDR1 is KGHDR, CDR2 SFDVKD. CDR3 sequence (DNA): TGTGCCACCAGTGATAGCCGGGGATCAGATACGCAGTATTTT. Its protein is CATSDSRGSDTQYF.

This clonotype was recorded at least ten times. The chain links TRBV7-2 to TRBJ2-3; TRBD1 is a possible D gene (5 bases). The CDR3 is made up of 16 amino acids. V dropped 3 bases and J dropped 8 bases, with 21 bases sitting between them. Germline CDR1 and CDR2: SGHTA and FQGNSA. CDR3 coding DNA: TGTGCCAGCAGCTTGGGGCCCCCGGCCCAGGTGGCTACGCAGTATTTT. This gives the protein CASSLGPPAQVATQYF.

The gene calls are TRBV20-1 and TRBJ1-1; D gene uncertain. CDR1 and CDR2 (germline): DFQATT, SNEGSKA (reference sequence). V lost 5 bases, J lost 7 bases, and 14 bases lay in between. There are 12 residues in the CDR3. DNA of the CDR3: TGCAGTGCTGCCCGGGCGGGCATTGAAGCTTTCTTT. Its protein is CSAARAGIEAFF.